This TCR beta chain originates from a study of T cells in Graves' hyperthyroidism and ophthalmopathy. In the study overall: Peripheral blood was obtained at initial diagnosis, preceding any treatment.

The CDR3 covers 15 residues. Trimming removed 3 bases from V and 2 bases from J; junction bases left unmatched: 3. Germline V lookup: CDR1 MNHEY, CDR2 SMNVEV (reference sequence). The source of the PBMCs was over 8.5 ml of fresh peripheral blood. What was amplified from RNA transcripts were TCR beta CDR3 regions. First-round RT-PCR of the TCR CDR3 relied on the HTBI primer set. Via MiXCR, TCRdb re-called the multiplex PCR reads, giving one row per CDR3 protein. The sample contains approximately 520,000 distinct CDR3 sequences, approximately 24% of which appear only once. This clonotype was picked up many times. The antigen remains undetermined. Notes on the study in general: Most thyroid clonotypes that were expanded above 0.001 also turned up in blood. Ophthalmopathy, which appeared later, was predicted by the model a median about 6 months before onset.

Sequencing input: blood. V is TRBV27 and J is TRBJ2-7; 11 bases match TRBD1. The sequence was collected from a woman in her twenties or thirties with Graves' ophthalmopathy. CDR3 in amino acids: CASSFLDRGPYEQYF. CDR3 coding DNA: TGTGCCAGCAGTTTCCTGGACAGGGGGCCCTACGAGCAGTACTTC.